A single sample gave rise to the 23 T cell receptor beta chains below, sequenced in a study of cytomegalovirus exposure and HLA in healthy donors. The PCR had 60 Vbeta and 13 Jbeta primers. Measured with immunoSEQ multiplex PCR; TCRdb has only the in-frame clones, and not every one. This table has about 150,000 clones, approximately 80% appearing once. Sequencing was done on a sample of PBMCs. Every receptor here comes from a woman between 40 and 55 years old in good health and CMV-seropositive.

This clone was counted between two and nine times. J is TRBJ2-7 and V is TRBV4-2, with D possibly matching TRBD2 (6 bases). Trimming shortened V by 0 bases and J by 0 bases, and 15 bases separated the two germline ends. Looked up from germline, CDR1 is LGHNA and CDR2 is YNFKEQ. This CDR3 spans 17 amino acids. DNA for the CDR3: TGTGCCAGCAGCCAAGATCTGGGGCCGGGAGCCTCCTACGAGCAGTACTTC. This gives the protein CASSQDLGPGASYEQYF.

This clone was detected only a few times. This rearrangement joins TRBV5-1 to TRBJ1-1; 7 bases match TRBD1. Per the germline V gene, CDR1 is SGHRS and CDR2 is YFSETQ. The length of the CDR3 is 14 residues. V dropped 6 bases and J dropped 1; count of bases not matched to a gene: 6. DNA for the CDR3: TGCGCCAGCAAAGAGGGGGCGGGGAACACTGAAGCTTTCTTT. Its translation: CASKEGAGNTEAFF.

V gene TRBV5-1 combines with J gene TRBJ1-1, with D perhaps TRBD1 (6 bases). The length of the CDR3 is 18 residues. Trimming removed 4 bases at V and 0 bases at J, with 22 bases between. Germline CDR1 SGHRS, CDR2 YFSETQ. The CDR3, as DNA: TGCGCCAGCAGCCGGAACCGACGGGACATAAGTATGAACACTGAAGCTTTCTTT. Its translation: CASSRNRRDISMNTEAFF.

The V and J genes are TRBV30 and TRBJ2-1, with unresolved D. The CDR3 length is 14 residues. The germline CDR1 and CDR2 sequences are GTSNPN and SVGIG (reference sequence). With 1 base removed from V and 1 base from J, the gap between germline ends came to 8 bases. The CDR3 coding sequence is TGTGCCTGGAGTGATCTTATTTCCTACAATGAGCAGTTCTTC. Residues: CAWSDLISYNEQFF.

This chain links TRBV19 with TRBJ2-3; TRBD1 is a possible D gene (6 bases). Germline values: CDR1 LNHDA, CDR2 SQIVND (reference sequence). The CDR3 totals 15 residues. V lost 9 bases, J lost 6 bases, and 22 bases lay in between. The chain's CDR3 is CASAWGLDPWDTQYF. In DNA form, the CDR3 reads TGTGCCAGCGCGTGGGGGCTGGACCCGTGGGATACGCAGTATTTT.

As for this clone: Germline and junction disagree at one end, which may indicate a read error. The chain employs TRBV5-1 and TRBJ2-7; 8 bases map to TRBD2. Germline V CDR1 and CDR2: SGHRS, YFSETQ. CDR3 size: 14 residues. Here the CDR3 DNA reads TGCGCCAGTTCTACGGGACTAGTCTCCAACGAGCAGTACTTC. Its translation: CASSTGLVSNEQYF.

The rearrangement joins TRBV20-1 to TRBJ2-7; tentatively, D is TRBD2 (6 bases). The ends were cut back, 5 bases at V and 7 bases at J, with 12 bases in the middle. CDR3 length: 11 residues. CDR1 is DFQATT and CDR2 is SNEGSKA in the germline V gene (reference sequence). CDR3 nucleotide sequence: TGCAGTGCTGGAGTCGCGGGGGAGCAGTACTTC. It is translated as CSAGVAGEQYF.

This clone has more than one count but fewer than ten. The chain is built from TRBV15 and TRBJ1-3; 8 nucleotides line up with TRBD1. J lost 2 bases, V lost 0 bases, and 3 bases had no gene match. The CDR3 consists of 16 residues. Germline CDR1 is LNHNV and CDR2 is YYDKDF (reference sequence). The CDR3 is CATSRDRTGTGNTIYF. The CDR3 bases are TGTGCCACCAGCAGAGACCGGACAGGGACTGGAAACACCATATATTTT.

This chain links TRBV9 with TRBJ1-1; TRBD1 is a possible D gene (5 bases). The CDR3 contains 14 residues. Germline V gives CDR1 SGDLS, CDR2 YYNGEE. Deletions cut 1 base from V and 0 bases from J, with 7 bases between. Here the CDR3 DNA reads TGTGCCAGCAGCGTACAGGGTATGAACACTGAAGCTTTCTTT. Residues: CASSVQGMNTEAFF.

V gene TRBV19 combines with J gene TRBJ1-5, with 8 bases fitting TRBD1. CDR1 and CDR2 from the germline V gene are LNHDA and SQIVND (reference sequence). V shed 5 bases and J 1 base; nucleotides not matched to a gene: 7. This CDR3 is built from 16 residues. This chain's CDR3 is CASSPARQGSNQPQHF. As DNA, the CDR3 is TGTGCCAGTAGTCCTGCCCGACAGGGGAGCAATCAGCCCCAGCATTTT.

The V gene is TRBV21-1, the J gene TRBJ2-1; the D call in the table, TRBD2, was not verified against the DNA. TRBV21-1 is annotated as a pseudogene. The CDR3 sequence is 16 residues long. CDR3 coding DNA: TGTGCCAGCAGCAAAGAGGCATATGAGACTAGGGGTGAGCAGTTCTTC. Translated: CASSKEAYETRGEQFF.

This CDR3 reads CASSFSGNLASDTQYF. The CDR3 nucleotides are TGTGCCAGCAGCTTCTCCGGGAATTTGGCGTCAGATACGCAGTATTTT. J is TRBJ2-3 and V is TRBV7-8; perhaps TRBD2 as D (5 bases). V dropped 3 bases and J dropped 4 bases, with 17 bases sitting between them. Germline V gives CDR1 SGHVS, CDR2 FQNEAQ. The CDR3 has 16 residues. The complete variable domain, with remaining parts taken from reference TRBV7-8 and TRBJ2-3, reads GAGVSQSPRYKVAKRGQDVALRCDPISGHVSLFWYQQALGQGPEFLTYFQNEAQLDKSGLPSDRFFAERPEGSVSTLKIQRTQQEDSAVYLCASSFSGNLASDTQYFGPGTRLTVL.

This chain uses TRBV27 with TRBJ2-1; the match to TRBD1 covers 9 bases. The CDR3 loop spans 18 amino acids. Germline V lookup: CDR1 MNHEY, CDR2 SMNVEV (reference sequence). V dropped 5 bases and J dropped 4; count of bases not matched to a gene: 15. The CDR3: CASSPARTGATFYNEQFF. The CDR3 DNA sequence: TGTGCCAGCAGTCCTGCCCGGACAGGGGCAACTTTTTACAATGAGCAGTTCTTC.

V and J are TRBV11-2 and TRBJ2-2; tentatively, D is TRBD2 (7 bases). The CDR3 contains 17 residues. CDR1 and CDR2 from the germline V gene are SGHAT and FQNNGV. Trimming stripped 3 bases from V and 5 bases from J, with 19 bases between. The CDR3: CASSLGTHGGRTGELFF. The CDR3 region has the DNA TGTGCCAGCAGCTTGGGTACTCACGGGGGGCGGACCGGGGAGCTGTTTTTT.

V is TRBV28 and J is TRBJ2-7; 10 bases align to TRBD2. Germline CDR1 reads MDHEN; CDR2 reads SYDVKM. This CDR3 is built from 17 residues. J was trimmed by 0 bases and V by 7 bases; bases with no gene match: 12. CDR3 protein: CASTQVRAGGSSYEQYF. For the CDR3, the DNA is TGTGCCAGCACCCAAGTCAGAGCGGGAGGGTCCTCCTACGAGCAGTACTTC.

The genes are TRBV5-1 and TRBJ1-3, with 10 bases identical to TRBD1. Germline assignment: CDR1 SGHRS and CDR2 YFSETQ. Losses at the gene ends were 2 bases for V and 0 bases for J; bases not matched to a gene: 5. The CDR3 covers 17 residues. The CDR3 DNA reads as TGCGCCAGCAGCTTTGGACAGGGGGGACGCTCTGGAAACACCATATATTTT. Encoded protein: CASSFGQGGRSGNTIYF. Complete variable domain (other parts from reference TRBV5-1 and TRBJ1-3): KAGVTQTPRYLIKTRGQQVTLSCSPISGHRSVSWYQQTPGQGLQFLFEYFSETQRNKGNFPGRFSGRQFSNSRSEMNVSTLELGDSALYLCASSFGQGGRSGNTIYFGEGSWLTVV.

The J gene is TRBJ2-2, the V gene TRBV5-6, with 7 bases identical to TRBD1. CDR1 is SGHDT, CDR2 YYEEEE, per germline. The CDR3 contains 15 residues. V gave up 2 bases and J gave up 1 base; unmatched junction bases: 2. The chain's CDR3 is CASSLPGGNTGELFF. The CDR3 DNA reads TGTGCCAGCAGCTTACCAGGGGGGAACACCGGGGAGCTGTTTTTT.

The chain uses TRBV5-1 and TRBJ2-2; D might be TRBD2 (5 bases). CDR1 is SGHRS and CDR2 is YFSETQ in the germline V gene. The CDR3 is made up of 15 amino acids. Trimming removed 4 bases at V and 0 bases at J, with 10 bases between. CDR3 residues: CASSQRTANTGELFF. Here the CDR3 DNA reads TGCGCCAGCAGCCAGCGGACGGCGAACACCGGGGAGCTGTTTTTT.

The rearrangement uses TRBV5-6 and TRBJ1-2; D is perhaps TRBD1 (5 bases). Germline-derived CDR1 and CDR2 are SGHDT and YYEEEE. The CDR3 has 15 amino acids. The V end lost 2 bases, the J end lost 7 bases, and 18 bases lay between the germline ends. For the CDR3, the DNA is TGTGCCAGCAGCTTACGAGCAGGGTCCCCTCTTGGCTACACCTTC. This codes for CASSLRAGSPLGYTF.

V and J are TRBV28 and TRBJ1-4; 7 bases are shared with TRBD1. Germline-derived CDR1 and CDR2 are MDHEN and SYDVKM. The V and J ends lost 6 bases and 3 bases, in that order; junction bases with no gene match: 4. The CDR3 totals 14 residues. The CDR3: CASRTGSANEKLFF. The CDR3 region has the DNA TGTGCCAGCAGGACAGGGTCGGCTAATGAAAAACTGTTTTTT.

CDR3 region: CASSGTPGGLEQYF. The CDR3 bases are TGTGCCAGCAGTGGGACGCCGGGAGGGTTGGAGCAGTACTTC. The chain uses TRBV2 and TRBJ2-7, with TRBD2 matching 8 bases. V shed 4 bases, J shed 7 bases, and the junction held 9 bases outside the gene matches. This CDR3 is built from 14 residues. Germline assignment: CDR1 SNHLY and CDR2 FYNNEI.

The rearrangement joins TRBV28 to TRBJ1-6; D unclear. The germline V and J ends were trimmed by 8 bases and 3 bases, with 11 bases remaining between them. The V gene's germline CDR1 is MDHEN and CDR2 SYDVKM. This CDR3 is 14 amino acids long. As DNA, the CDR3 is TGTGCCAGCGGCCGGGAGCTCTATAATTCACCCCTCCACTTT. It yields the protein CASGRELYNSPLHF.

The chain has TRBV5-1 and TRBJ2-1; TRBD2 matches at 9 bases. With V trimmed by 5 bases and J by 1 base, 1 base remained unmatched. The CDR3 consists of 14 residues. The germline V gene encodes CDR1 SGHRS and CDR2 YFSETQ. The CDR3 nucleotides are TGCGCCAGCAGGGCGGGGGGGTCCTACAATGAGCAGTTCTTC. As protein: CASRAGGSYNEQFF.